Each of the 17 T cell receptor beta chains below was sequenced from the same sample in a study of identical twins. TCRdb processed the 5' RACE reads anew with MiXCR; each CDR3 protein has one entry. The data hold hundreds of thousands of distinct CDR3 sequences, with around a sixth observed a single time. This same sample was also taken into another study, of T cells expressing NK-cell markers.

Sequencing used PBMCs. These receptor sequences come from a woman younger than 35 in good health.

This clonotype was found once. This sequence joins TRBV20-1 and TRBJ2-3, with 10 bases identical to TRBD2. The CDR3 is made up of 17 amino acids. V shed 6 bases, J shed 1 base, and the junction held 13 bases outside the gene matches. CDR1 is DFQATT, CDR2 SNEGSKA, per germline (reference sequence). The CDR3 DNA is TGCAGTGCGCCCCGACTAGCGGGTTCTTCTCGCACAGATACGCAGTATTTT. Protein: CSAPRLAGSSRTDTQYF.

The J gene is TRBJ2-7, the V gene TRBV7-9, with D possibly being TRBD1 (6 bases). The CDR3 spans 15 residues. Germline assignment: CDR1 SEHNR and CDR2 FQNEAQ (reference sequence). V lost 1 base and J lost 0, with 10 bases in between. The CDR3 bases are TGTGCCAGCAGCTTAGGACAGGTCCTCTCCTACGAGCAGTACTTC. This translates into CASSLGQVLSYEQYF.

This clonotype was detected ten times or more. The chain couples TRBV11-2 to TRBJ1-2; D remains ambiguous. The CDR3 has 13 amino acids. Germline loops: CDR1 SGHAT, CDR2 FQNNGV. The V end lost 5 bases, the J end lost 0 bases, and 7 bases lay between the germline ends. CDR3 in DNA: TGTGCCAGCAGCGCCGGATCTAACTATGGCTACACCTTC. This encodes CASSAGSNYGYTF.

This clonotype was detected a few times. This chain uses TRBV10-3 with TRBJ2-3; D uncertain. Germline V gene data show CDR1 as ENHRY and CDR2 as SYGVKD. The CDR3 runs 11 residues. With 7 bases removed from V and 2 bases from J, the gap between germline ends came to 4 bases. The CDR3 sequence is CAIMTTDTQYF. In DNA, the CDR3 is TGTGCCATCATGACCACAGATACGCAGTATTTT.

This clonotype was seen many times. J is TRBJ1-2 and V is TRBV29-1; D may be TRBD1 (6 bases). V lost 6 bases to trimming and J lost 5 bases, with 16 bases between them. This CDR3 region has 13 residues. The germline V gene encodes CDR1 SQVTM and CDR2 ANQGSEA. CDR3 DNA: TGCAGCGTATGGACAGTCTCACGGTATGGCTACACCTTC. Amino acids: CSVWTVSRYGYTF.

The V and J genes are TRBV9 and TRBJ1-3; D perhaps matches TRBD1 (6 bases). Germline V gives CDR1 SGDLS, CDR2 YYNGEE. Trimming cost V 3 bases and J 0 bases, with 13 bases left between them. The CDR3 sequence is 16 residues long. The CDR3 protein is CASSEGGRSSGNTIYF. The CDR3 region has the DNA TGTGCCAGCAGCGAGGGGGGGCGAAGCTCTGGAAACACCATATATTTT.

Only a few counts were recorded for this clonotype. This sequence joins TRBV20-1 and TRBJ2-5; TRBD1 is a possible D gene (5 bases). This CDR3 comprises 14 residues. The V end lost 0 bases, the J end lost 4 bases, and 12 bases lay between the germline ends. Germline CDR1 and CDR2: DFQATT and SNEGSKA (reference sequence). Here the CDR3 DNA reads TGCAGTGCTAGAGACAGGGTAGTGAGAGAGACCCAGTACTTC. As protein: CSARDRVVRETQYF.

The chain carries TRBV29-1 and TRBJ2-3; D possibly corresponds to TRBD1 (6 bases). Trimming pared 7 bases from V and 6 bases from J, leaving 14 bases between. CDR3 length: 12 residues. Per germline, CDR1 SQVTM and CDR2 ANQGSEA. The CDR3 is CSAGTSADTQYF. The CDR3 DNA follows: TGCAGCGCAGGGACATCAGCCGATACGCAGTATTTT.

Only a few counts were recorded for this clonotype. The gene calls are TRBV29-1 and TRBJ1-2; 7 positions agree with TRBD1. The J segment lost 6 bases and the V segment lost 4 bases, leaving 8 bases of the junction unmatched. The CDR3 has 13 residues. CDR1 and CDR2 from the germline V gene are SQVTM and ANQGSEA. The CDR3, as DNA: TGCAGCGTTGGAGAGACAGGGTTAAATGGCTACACCTTC. Amino acid sequence: CSVGETGLNGYTF. Based on the CDR3 plus reference TRBV29-1 and TRBJ1-2, the full variable domain is SAVISQKPSRDICQRGTSLTIQCQVDSQVTMMFWYRQQPGQSLTLIATANQGSEATYESGFVIDKFPISRPNLTFSTLTVSNMSPEDSSIYLCSVGETGLNGYTFGSGTRLTVV.

The chain joins TRBV20-1 to TRBJ2-1; TRBD2 agrees at 9 bases. Germline V CDR1 and CDR2: DFQATT, SNEGSKA (reference sequence). The junction had 15 bases not matched to a gene; V was cut back by 6 bases and J by 6 bases. The CDR3 consists of 16 residues. The CDR3 sequence is CSAEYFLAGISNEQFF. CDR3 bases: TGCAGTGCCGAATACTTCCTAGCGGGGATTAGCAATGAGCAGTTCTTC.

This clonotype has more than one count but fewer than ten. V and J are TRBV5-1 and TRBJ2-1; 8 bases map to TRBD2. CDR1 and CDR2 from the germline V gene are SGHRS and YFSETQ. V was pared by 3 bases and J by 9 bases, with 14 bases of the junction left unmatched. The CDR3 covers 16 residues. The CDR3 is CASSWTSRWGAIEQFF. For the CDR3, the DNA is TGCGCCAGCAGCTGGACTAGCCGATGGGGGGCCATTGAGCAGTTCTTC.

This clonotype turned up a few times. The chain links TRBV5-1 to TRBJ1-1, with D maybe TRBD1 (5 bases). Trimming pared 4 bases from V and 2 bases from J, leaving 12 bases between. Looked up from germline, CDR1 is SGHRS and CDR2 is YFSETQ. The CDR3 is 14 amino acids. CDR3 sequence: CASSLQDTNTEAFF. As DNA, the CDR3 is TGCGCCAGCAGCCTTCAGGACACCAACACTGAAGCTTTCTTT.

This rearrangement joins TRBV20-1 to TRBJ2-5, with TRBD2 matching 10 bases. Germline V gene lookup returns CDR1 DFQATT and CDR2 SNEGSKA (reference sequence). The junction had 9 bases not matched to a gene; V was cut back by 6 bases and J by 5 bases. CDR3 length equals 14 residues. Written as DNA, the CDR3 is TGCAGTGCGGACGCCGGACTAGCGGTGGAGACCCAGTACTTC. Its translation is CSADAGLAVETQYF.

This chain uses TRBV7-9 with TRBJ2-1; D might be TRBD1 or TRBD2, each matching 5 bases. The V end was cut by 5 bases, the J end by 9 bases, with 14 bases between. CDR3 length: 13 amino acids. Germline V gene lookup returns CDR1 SEHNR and CDR2 FQNEAQ (reference sequence). The CDR3 sequence: CASSLEQRGEQFF. The CDR3 region has the DNA TGTGCCAGCAGCCTGGAACAGAGGGGTGAGCAGTTCTTC.

The chain has TRBV11-2 and TRBJ2-1; D tentatively fits TRBD1 or TRBD2 (5 bases each). Germline lookup yields CDR1 SGHAT and CDR2 FQNNGV. This CDR3 is 16 amino acids long. V lost 5 bases to trimming and J lost 0 bases, with 14 bases between them. This CDR3 reads CASSSTGGSSYNEQFF. The CDR3 DNA follows: TGTGCCAGCAGCAGTACAGGAGGTAGCTCCTACAATGAGCAGTTCTTC. The variable domain in full, completed from reference TRBV11-2 and TRBJ2-1, reads EAGVAQSPRYKIIEKRQSVAFWCNPISGHATLYWYQQILGQGPKLLIQFQNNGVVDDSQLPKDRFSAERLKGVDSTLKIQPAKLEDSAVYLCASSSTGGSSYNEQFFGPGTRLTVL.

The chain combines TRBV12-3 or TRBV12-4 with TRBJ2-1; 9 bases are shared with TRBD1. J lost 10 bases, V lost 6 bases, and 10 bases had no gene match. The CDR3 length is 14 residues. CDR3 amino acids: CASRGDREVGEQFF. CDR3 sequence (DNA): TGTGCCAGCAGAGGGGACAGGGAGGTCGGAGAGCAGTTCTTC.

The chain joins TRBV14 to TRBJ2-5, with D possibly being TRBD1 (5 bases). CDR1 is SGHDN and CDR2 is FVKESK in the germline V gene. V was clipped by 5 bases and J by 6 bases, with 19 bases between them. This CDR3 contains 15 residues. Here the CDR3 DNA reads TGTGCCAGCAGCTTAGGGGCATCTTATGCCCAGACCCAGTACTTC. Translation: CASSLGASYAQTQYF.